The 9 T cell receptor beta chains below were found in one sample sequenced in a study of T cell responses to AZD1222 COVID-19 vaccine. Sequencing used immunoSEQ multiplex PCR; TCRdb keeps in-frame clones, though not all of them. The sample holds under 150,000 clones, approximately 92% seen once. This material consisted of peripheral blood, taken 28 days after the second AZD1222 dose. The receptor source for this set is an adult who received the AZD1222 COVID-19 vaccine.

The chain employs TRBV29-1 and TRBJ1-1; TRBD1 might be the D (5 bases). Trimming removed 2 bases from V and 4 bases from J, with 11 bases in between. The CDR3 has 13 residues. Germline V gene lookup returns CDR1 SQVTM and CDR2 ANQGSEA. Here the CDR3 reads CSVEQGVSTEAFF. The CDR3 DNA sequence: TGCAGCGTTGAACAAGGGGTCAGCACTGAAGCTTTCTTT.

The V call is TRBV6-5, the J call TRBJ1-1, with a weak D call TRBD1 (5 bases). Trimming removed 6 bases at V and 5 bases at J, with 13 bases between. The CDR3 is 13 residues long. In germline, CDR1 is MNHEY, CDR2 SVGAGI. The CDR3 DNA reads as TGTGCCAGCAGCTACGACAGACTGACTGAAGCTTTCTTT. Amino acid sequence: CASSYDRLTEAFF.

This chain connects TRBV27 to TRBJ2-7; D is possibly TRBD2 (6 bases). The CDR3 spans 17 residues. CDR1 and CDR2 from the germline V gene are MNHEY and SMNVEV (reference sequence). Trimming cost V 6 bases and J 0 bases, with 21 bases left between them. The CDR3 is CASSRSGGTLSSYEQYF. The CDR3 DNA reads TGTGCCAGCAGCCGCTCCGGCGGGACGTTAAGCTCCTACGAGCAGTACTTC.

This rearrangement joins TRBV28 to TRBJ1-1; TRBD1 matches 9 bases. CDR1 and CDR2 (germline): MDHEN, SYDVKM. The V and J ends lost 1 base and 5 bases, in that order; junction bases with no gene match: 2. The CDR3 runs to 14 residues. The CDR3 coding sequence is TGTGCCAGCAGTTTATCTGACAGGGGGACTGAAGCTTTCTTT. Its protein is CASSLSDRGTEAFF.

This chain uses TRBV5-6 with TRBJ2-3, with 11 bases lining up with TRBD2. Germline loops: CDR1 SGHDT, CDR2 YYEEEE. The length of the CDR3 is 15 residues. J lost 6 bases, V lost 4 bases, and 7 bases had no gene match. This CDR3 is CASSPGLAAPDTQYF. CDR3 bases: TGTGCCAGCAGCCCGGGACTAGCGGCGCCGGATACGCAGTATTTT.

The chain is built from TRBV7-9 and TRBJ2-5, with D possibly being TRBD1 (6 bases). Deletions cut 5 bases from V and 5 bases from J, with 27 bases between. Germline V CDR1 and CDR2: SEHNR, FQNEAQ (reference sequence). The CDR3 loop spans 18 amino acids. The CDR3 nucleotides read TGTGCCAGCAGCCATAGGGTCAGGGATACGACAGGAAGGGAGACCCAGTACTTC. Its protein is CASSHRVRDTTGRETQYF.

The chain links TRBV7-2 to TRBJ2-7, with no clear D. The V end lost 3 bases, the J end lost 5 bases, and 8 bases lay between the germline ends. Germline CDR1 and CDR2: SGHTA and FQGNSA. The length of the CDR3 is 12 residues. The CDR3 DNA follows: TGTGCCAGCAGCTTTGGGTCTAACGAGCAGTACTTC. Amino acid sequence: CASSFGSNEQYF.

The chain uses TRBV12-3 or TRBV12-4 and TRBJ1-5; D is uncertain. V lost 6 bases, J lost 6 bases, and 12 bases lay in between. The CDR3 has 13 residues. CDR3 nucleotides: TGTGCCAGCAGCCCTCGGATACGTCAGCCCCAGCATTTT. Its translation is CASSPRIRQPQHF.

Only one count was recorded for this clone. The chain couples TRBV7-6 to TRBJ1-3; D gene unclear. Germline lookup yields CDR1 SGHVS and CDR2 FNYEAQ. V lost 1 base to trimming and J lost 2 bases, with 12 bases between them. This CDR3 region has 16 residues. This CDR3 reads CASSLEPHFAGNTIYF. In nucleotides, the CDR3 is TGTGCCAGCAGCTTAGAGCCTCACTTCGCTGGAAACACCATATATTTT.